A selection of T cell receptor beta chains follows, all from one sample in a study of Graves' ophthalmopathy and Graves' hyperthyroidism. TCRdb re-derived calls from the multiplex PCR reads in MiXCR, one entry per CDR3 protein. Of 600,000 to 700,000 distinct CDR3 sequences in the sample, about two fifths were seen once. The sample was peripheral blood. The receptors originated from an adult man with Graves' ophthalmopathy. Both conserved end residues are part of each CDR3. The order of the fields is CDR3 length, V gene, J gene, clone size, D gene, CDR3 DNA, CDR3 protein. The D gene is left open where the match is weak. A clone size is listed for some rows: how often the clone was seen (once, few, many), or a class if it is expanded.

length: 14
V: TRBV7-2
J: TRBJ1-5
size: many
D: NA
DNA: TGTGCCAGCAGCTTAGCACAGGGTTTCCAGCCCCAGCATTTT
CDR3: CASSLAQGFQPQHF

length: 13
V: TRBV7-2
J: TRBJ1-5
size: NA
D: NA
DNA: TGTGCCAGCAGCGGTGGACTAGCGGCTCTCGAGCATTTT
CDR3: CASSGGLAALEHF

length: 14
V: TRBV7-9
J: TRBJ2-5
size: many
D: NA
DNA: TGTGCCAGCAGCTTGGGACGACTCCAAGGGACCCAGTACTTC
CDR3: CASSLGRLQGTQYF

length: 14
V: TRBV10-3
J: TRBJ2-2
size: few
D: NA
DNA: TGTGCCAGCAGTTATGGTCAGAACTTCGGGGAGCTGTTTTTT
CDR3: CASSYGQNFGELFF

length: 20
V: TRBV24-1
J: TRBJ1-1
size: NA
D: NA
DNA: TGTGCCACCAGTGATTTGACGACTACAAGTAAGCCAGAAATGAACACTGAAGCTTTCTTT
CDR3: CATSDLTTTSKPEMNTEAFF

length: 16
V: TRBV9
J: TRBJ2-5
size: few
D: TRBD2
DNA: TGTGCCAGCAGCGTAGGACTAGCGGGAAATGCGAAGACCCAGTACTTC
CDR3: CASSVGLAGNAKTQYF

length: 16
V: TRBV4-1
J: TRBJ1-5
size: NA
D: TRBD1
DNA: TGCGCCAGCAGCCAAGATCCAGGGGGGTACAATCAGCCCCAGCATTTT
CDR3: CASSQDPGGYNQPQHF

length: 16
V: TRBV19
J: TRBJ2-2
size: few
D: NA
DNA: TGTGCCAGTAGTATACCCGGGACTCTGGACGGCGGGGAGCTGTTTTTT
CDR3: CASSIPGTLDGGELFF

length: 16
V: TRBV20-1
J: TRBJ2-7
size: NA
D: TRBD1
DNA: TGCAGTGCTAGATCAGGACAGGGGAAAGGAACCTACGAGCAGTACTTC
CDR3: CSARSGQGKGTYEQYF

length: 12
V: TRBV24-1
J: TRBJ2-5
size: NA
D: NA
DNA: TGTGCCACCGGGGACACTCAAGGGGCCCAGTACTTC
CDR3: CATGDTQGAQYF

length: 14
V: TRBV20-1
J: TRBJ2-5
size: few
D: TRBD2
DNA: TGCAGTGCTAGCCAGCGGGGGGGCTTTGAGACCCAGTACTTC
CDR3: CSASQRGGFETQYF

length: 13
V: TRBV19
J: TRBJ1-1
size: many
D: NA
DNA: TGTGCCAGTAGTGCCAGGGTGAACACTGAAGCTTTCTTT
CDR3: CASSARVNTEAFF

length: 15
V: TRBV9
J: TRBJ2-7
size: few
D: NA
DNA: TGTGCCAGCAGCCCTCACAGTCTCCGGAGGTACGAGCAGTACTTC
CDR3: CASSPHSLRRYEQYF

length: 15
V: TRBV7-2
J: TRBJ2-3
size: NA
D: TRBD1
DNA: TGTGCCAGCAGCCCAGGGACAGGGCTAGCAGATACGCAGTATTTT
CDR3: CASSPGTGLADTQYF

length: 13
V: TRBV7-9
J: TRBJ1-1
size: NA
D: NA
DNA: TGTGCCAGCAGCCCAGGAGTGGAGAGTGAAGCTTTCTTT
CDR3: CASSPGVESEAFF

length: 17
V: TRBV7-8
J: TRBJ1-5
size: many
D: NA
DNA: TGTGCCAGCAGCTTAGTTCCGGGACATATTAGCAATCAGCCCCAGCATTTT
CDR3: CASSLVPGHISNQPQHF

length: 14
V: TRBV30
J: TRBJ1-2
size: NA
D: NA
DNA: TGTGCCTGGATCCCCCCGGACCGGGAGGTCGGCTACACCTTC
CDR3: CAWIPPDREVGYTF

length: 13
V: TRBV7-9
J: TRBJ1-5
size: NA
D: NA
DNA: TGTGCCAGCAGTTACGCCAACCGAAAGCCCCAGCATTTT
CDR3: CASSYANRKPQHF

length: 14
V: TRBV3-1
J: TRBJ1-6
size: NA
D: NA
DNA: TGTGCCAGCAGCCAACTACAGGGTGTCTCACCCCTCCACTTT
CDR3: CASSQLQGVSPLHF

length: 16
V: TRBV7-7
J: TRBJ2-5
size: many
D: TRBD1
DNA: TGTGCCAGCAGCTTACAGGATTCAGGGGGCCAAGAGACCCAGTACTTC
CDR3: CASSLQDSGGQETQYF

length: 15
V: TRBV4-3
J: TRBJ2-7
size: few
D: TRBD1
DNA: TGCGCCAGCAGCCAATATCGGGACAGGGTATCCGAGCAGTACTTC
CDR3: CASSQYRDRVSEQYF

length: 13
V: TRBV20-1
J: TRBJ2-5
size: once
D: TRBD2
DNA: TGCAGTGCTCCCAGCGGGGCCCAAGAGACCCAGTACTTC
CDR3: CSAPSGAQETQYF

length: 15
V: TRBV10-3
J: TRBJ2-7
size: few
D: NA
DNA: TGTGCCAGCAGTTACACTTTGACAGAAGCCTACGAGCAGTACTTC
CDR3: CASSYTLTEAYEQYF

length: 12
V: TRBV6-6
J: TRBJ1-2
size: many
D: NA
DNA: TGTGCCAGCGCGACAGAAACCTATGGCTACACCTTC
CDR3: CASATETYGYTF

length: 11
V: TRBV7-9
J: TRBJ2-7
size: NA
D: TRBD1
DNA: TGTGCCGGGACAGGGGAATACGAGCAGTACTTC
CDR3: CAGTGEYEQYF

length: 15
V: TRBV6-1
J: TRBJ1-1
size: few
D: TRBD1
DNA: TGTGCCAGCAAGCAGAACCAGGGGGTGCCAGGAGAAGCTTTCTTT
CDR3: CASKQNQGVPGEAFF

length: 14
V: TRBV20-1
J: TRBJ1-1
size: NA
D: TRBD1
DNA: TGCAGTGCTAGAGATGGGACAGCCGCGGGTGAAGCTTTCTTT
CDR3: CSARDGTAAGEAFF

length: 13
V: TRBV19
J: TRBJ1-2
size: few
D: NA
DNA: TGTGCCTGGAGTTACGGAAGTCCCTATGGCTACACCTTC
CDR3: CAWSYGSPYGYTF

length: 13
V: TRBV10-3
J: TRBJ1-2
size: NA
D: NA
DNA: TGTGCCAGCAGTTTTGATCCAGGGAATGGCTACACCTTC
CDR3: CASSFDPGNGYTF

length: 15
V: TRBV12-3/TRBV12-4
J: TRBJ2-7
size: many
D: TRBD1
DNA: TGTGCCAGCAGTTTTCCGGGACAGGGCGTTTACGAGCAGTACTTC
CDR3: CASSFPGQGVYEQYF

length: 15
V: TRBV9
J: TRBJ1-5
size: many
D: NA
DNA: TGTGCCAGCAGCGTAGAAGGCTATAGCAATCAGCCCCAGCATTTT
CDR3: CASSVEGYSNQPQHF

length: 16
V: TRBV12-3/TRBV12-4
J: TRBJ2-7
size: NA
D: NA
DNA: TGTGCCAGCAGTTACGTACTAGGGCAGGGTGGACACGAGCAGTACTTC
CDR3: CASSYVLGQGGHEQYF

length: 14
V: TRBV15
J: TRBJ2-6
size: NA
D: NA
DNA: TGTGCCACCAGCAGAGTCCTTGGGGACAAGATCCCGACTTTC
CDR3: CATSRVLGDKIPTF

length: 12
V: TRBV5-1
J: TRBJ1-2
size: NA
D: NA
DNA: TGCGCCAGCAGCATAGGACAAAATGGCTACACCTTC
CDR3: CASSIGQNGYTF

length: 14
V: TRBV7-8
J: TRBJ1-1
size: NA
D: TRBD1
DNA: TGCGCCAGCAGCCCGGGGGGACAGGGGAATGAAGCTTTCTTT
CDR3: CASSPGGQGNEAFF

length: 16
V: TRBV7-3
J: TRBJ2-2
size: NA
D: TRBD2
DNA: TGTGCCAGCAGCTCAACTGGCGGGGGGAACACCGGGGAGCTGTCTTGG
CDR3: CASSSTGGGNTGELSW

length: 15
V: TRBV7-8
J: TRBJ2-7
size: NA
D: NA
DNA: TGTGCCAGCAGTTCTGGGGGCCCCAACTCCTACGAGCAGTACTTC
CDR3: CASSSGGPNSYEQYF

length: 13
V: TRBV19
J: TRBJ1-5
size: many
D: NA
DNA: TGTGCCAGTACCCCGGCCCTGAATCAGCCCCAGCATTTT
CDR3: CASTPALNQPQHF

length: 14
V: TRBV5-1
J: TRBJ2-5
size: NA
D: NA
DNA: TGCGCCAGCAGCTTGAGACGGACCCAAGAGGCCCAGTACTTC
CDR3: CASSLRRTQEAQYF

length: 14
V: TRBV25-1
J: TRBJ1-4
size: many
D: NA
DNA: TGTGCCAGCATGAGCGCAACAACTAATGAAAAACTGTTTTTT
CDR3: CASMSATTNEKLFF

length: 16
V: TRBV2
J: TRBJ2-2
size: NA
D: TRBD2
DNA: TGTGCCAGCAGATTGACAGGGCTAGCGGGATTCGGGGAGCTGTTTTTT
CDR3: CASRLTGLAGFGELFF

length: 16
V: TRBV15
J: TRBJ1-2
size: many
D: NA
DNA: TGTGCCACCAGCAGAGATTTCGCGAGCCTGGGCTATGGCTACACCTTC
CDR3: CATSRDFASLGYGYTF

length: 17
V: TRBV9
J: TRBJ1-1
size: few
D: TRBD1
DNA: TGTGCCAGCAGTCCGGGACAGGGGTTAAACATGAACACTGAAGCTTTCTTT
CDR3: CASSPGQGLNMNTEAFF

length: 13
V: TRBV15
J: TRBJ1-5
size: many
D: NA
DNA: TGTGCCACCAGCAGAGATGAGGGGCAGCCCCAGCATTTT
CDR3: CATSRDEGQPQHF

length: 14
V: TRBV6-1
J: TRBJ2-5
size: NA
D: TRBD2
DNA: TGTGCCAGCCTAGCGGATGGGGTCCAAGAGACCCAGTACTTC
CDR3: CASLADGVQETQYF

length: 12
V: TRBV30
J: TRBJ1-5
size: NA
D: NA
DNA: TGTGCCTGGTCTCAGGGATATCAGCCCCAGCATTTT
CDR3: CAWSQGYQPQHF

length: 15
V: TRBV24-1
J: TRBJ2-2
size: many
D: NA
DNA: TGTGCCACCAGTGATTGGACAGCGAACACCGGGGAGCTGTTTTTT
CDR3: CATSDWTANTGELFF

length: 14
V: TRBV12-3/TRBV12-4
J: TRBJ2-7
size: many
D: TRBD2
DNA: TGTGCCAGCAGTCTTGGGACTAGCGTTGGCGAGCAGTACTTC
CDR3: CASSLGTSVGEQYF

length: 15
V: TRBV7-8
J: TRBJ1-3
size: many
D: NA
DNA: TGTGCCAGCAGCTTAGCGGCTAGCTCTGGAAACACCATATATTTT
CDR3: CASSLAASSGNTIYF

length: 18
V: TRBV15
J: TRBJ2-5
size: NA
D: NA
DNA: TGTGCCACCAGCAGAGAGGAAGGAAGGGGACGGAACCAAGAGACCCAGTACTTC
CDR3: CATSREEGRGRNQETQYF

length: 14
V: TRBV5-8
J: TRBJ2-5
size: many
D: NA
DNA: TGTGCCAGCAGCTTGAGCTTCGTTGCGGAGACCCAGTACTTC
CDR3: CASSLSFVAETQYF

length: 13
V: TRBV19
J: TRBJ1-1
size: many
D: TRBD1
DNA: TGTGCCAGTAGTATCGGGACAGTCACTGAAGCTTTCTTT
CDR3: CASSIGTVTEAFF

length: 16
V: TRBV7-2
J: TRBJ1-2
size: many
D: TRBD1
DNA: TGTGCCAGCAGCTTAGATGTCCGACAGGGGAACTATGGCTACACCTTC
CDR3: CASSLDVRQGNYGYTF

length: 11
V: TRBV29-1
J: TRBJ1-2
size: many
D: NA
DNA: TGCAGCGTTGATCGTCCAGGTGGCTACACCTTC
CDR3: CSVDRPGGYTF